Following are 19 T cell receptor beta chains from one sample sequenced in a study of T cell repertoires in cytomegalovirus infection (dated by TCRdb to the late 2010s). The sequencing machine was an Illumina HiSeq 1500. TCRdb itself trimmed the public reads at Q25 with fastp, ran MiXCR and retained productive beta chains. Rows matching on CDR3 protein sequence are summarized as one entry with the most common DNA and genes. The sample table records 60,000 to 80,000 distinct CDR3 sequences; 20% of these occur just once. The ten biggest clones cover roughly 73% of the sample. The sample's treatment or condition label is to be understood as: in vitro stimulation with specific CMV peptide epitopes to enrich CMV-specific T cells. Their specific antigens are unknown. Sequences were derived from CD8+ T cells from cultured PBMCs, sampled from culture after CMV antigen stimulation. Receptors originate from a human donor in good health (CMV status not recorded). Some clones in this sample may be carry-over from other donors' samples.

The rearrangement uses TRBV6-5 and TRBJ1-2; D perhaps matches TRBD1 (5 bases). The V gene's germline CDR1 is MNHEY and CDR2 SVGAGI. With 0 bases removed from V and 1 base from J, the gap between germline ends came to 9 bases. This CDR3 is built from 15 residues. CDR3 coding DNA: TGTGCCAGCAGTTACTCTGGAGGGGATAACTATGGCTACACCTTC. Its translation: CASSYSGGDNYGYTF.

The V call is TRBV24-1, the J call TRBJ2-1; D unclear. Germline V gene data show CDR1 as KGHDR and CDR2 as SFDVKD. Trimming stripped 4 bases from V and 5 bases from J, with 2 bases between. The CDR3 has 11 amino acids. The CDR3 DNA follows: TGTGCCACCAGTGAGAACAATGAGCAGTTCTTC. It translates to CATSENNEQFF.

The sample holds a few counts of this clonotype. The chain joins TRBV15 to TRBJ1-5; 10 nucleotides line up with TRBD1. CDR1 is LNHNV and CDR2 is YYDKDF in the germline V gene (reference sequence). The V segment lost 5 bases and the J segment 0 bases; nucleotides outside the gene matches: 7. The CDR3 is 17 amino acids. CDR3 nucleotides: TGTGCCACCAGCCGGGACAGGGGAAGTTATAGCAATCAGCCCCAGCATTTT. Its translation is CATSRDRGSYSNQPQHF.

This clonotype was seen a few times. This chain uses TRBV6-1 with TRBJ1-2; no reliable D call. The CDR3 covers 18 residues. The germline gives CDR1 MNHNS, CDR2 SASEGT. Trimming pared 2 bases from V and 4 bases from J, leaving 23 bases between. CDR3 bases: TGTGCCAGCAGTGAACGTCAATGGAGGCCCCGGGGTAGCTATGGCTACACCTTC. Protein product: CASSERQWRPRGSYGYTF.

The J gene is TRBJ2-3, the V gene TRBV4-1; D unresolved. The germline V gene encodes CDR1 MGHRA and CDR2 YSYEKL. Trimming removed 8 bases from V and 1 base from J, with 13 bases in between. The length of the CDR3 is 14 residues. CDR3 residues: CASAGVRGTDTQYF. In DNA, the CDR3 is TGCGCCAGCGCAGGTGTCCGAGGCACAGATACGCAGTATTTT.

The rearrangement links TRBV28 to TRBJ1-1, with a tentative D call TRBD1 (6 bases). V lost 4 bases and J 5 bases, leaving 14 bases between the germline ends. The CDR3 has 14 residues. Germline V CDR1 and CDR2: MDHEN, SYDVKM. CDR3 in DNA: TGTGCCAGCAGTTCTACAGGGAAGGGAACTGAAGCTTTCTTT. It encodes CASSSTGKGTEAFF.

This clonotype was counted ten times or more. V usage is TRBV7-2 and J usage is TRBJ1-5, with 8 bases that match TRBD1. J lost 2 bases, V lost 3 bases, and 12 bases had no gene match. Germline V gene sequence: CDR1 SGHTA, CDR2 FQGNSA. CDR3 length: 18 residues. CDR3 in amino acids: CASSFQTGVGVGNQPQHF. CDR3 nucleotide sequence: TGTGCCAGCAGCTTTCAGACAGGGGTCGGCGTCGGCAATCAGCCCCAGCATTTT. Full variable domain (missing parts from reference TRBV7-2 and TRBJ1-5): GAGVSQSPSNKVTEKGKDVELRCDPISGHTALYWYRQSLGQGLEFLIYFQGNSAPDKSGLPSDRFSAERTGGSVSTLTIQRTQQEDSAVYLCASSFQTGVGVGNQPQHFGDGTRLSIL.

This clonotype was counted between two and nine times. This rearrangement joins TRBV6-2 or TRBV6-3 to TRBJ1-1; no definite D call. CDR1 is MNHEY, CDR2 SVGEGT, per germline. The V and J ends lost 7 bases and 6 bases respectively, with 15 bases between them. This CDR3 comprises 13 residues. The CDR3 is CASTHLGSAEAFF. CDR3 DNA sequence: TGTGCCAGCACCCACCTCGGAAGCGCTGAAGCTTTCTTT.

V is TRBV4-3 and J is TRBJ2-2, with a tentative D call TRBD2 (6 bases). The CDR3 is 16 amino acids. Trimming pared 1 base from V and 0 bases from J, leaving 9 bases between. The germline CDR1 and CDR2 sequences are LGHNA and YSLEER. CDR3 amino acids: CASSQAQRANTGELFF. The CDR3 DNA reads as TGCGCCAGCAGCCAAGCGCAGCGGGCGAACACCGGGGAGCTGTTTTTT.

This clonotype was recorded a few times. The rearrangement joins TRBV7-9 to TRBJ1-2; no clear D gene. The CDR3 totals 13 residues. Trimming removed 1 base from V and 1 base from J, with 4 bases in between. Germline V lookup: CDR1 SEHNR, CDR2 FQNEAQ (reference sequence). The CDR3 reads CASSLGNNYGYTF. In nucleotides, the CDR3 is TGTGCCAGCAGCTTAGGGAATAACTATGGCTACACCTTC.

The chain links TRBV7-8 to TRBJ2-3; D is perhaps TRBD1 or TRBD2 (7 bases each). CDR1 is SGHVS, CDR2 FQNEAQ, per germline. Trimming took 2 bases from V and 6 from J, leaving 15 bases between them. The CDR3 runs to 15 residues. This CDR3 reads CASSLTGTAGDTQYF. Here the CDR3 DNA reads TGTGCCAGCAGCTTAACCGGGACAGCGGGGGATACGCAGTATTTT.

This clonotype has a handful of counts. The CDR3 bases are TGTGCCATTGGGGGACAGGGGGCGCGAGGAGTGTCAGGGACTGAAGCTTTCTTT. This gives the protein CAIGGQGARGVSGTEAFF. The chain employs TRBV12-3 or TRBV12-4 and TRBJ1-1, with 12 bases fitting TRBD1. This CDR3 comprises 18 residues. V shed 10 bases and J 5 bases; nucleotides not matched to a gene: 20.

The chain employs TRBV12-3 or TRBV12-4 and TRBJ2-7; 12 bases match TRBD1. With V trimmed by 6 bases and J by 4 bases, 7 bases remained unmatched. The CDR3 totals 15 residues. The CDR3 DNA sequence: TGTGCCAGCAGCAATCCGGGACAGGGGGCGTACGAGCAGTACTTC. Its protein is CASSNPGQGAYEQYF.

This clonotype was detected a few times. The rearrangement uses TRBV6-6 and TRBJ2-5, with D maybe TRBD2 (6 bases). The CDR3 totals 15 residues. Germline assignment: CDR1 MNHNY and CDR2 SVGAGI (reference sequence). The V and J ends lost 0 bases and 4 bases respectively, with 12 bases between them. The CDR3 nucleotides are TGTGCCAGCAGTTACTCGAGGTGGGAGGTAGAGACCCAGTACTTC. It is translated as CASSYSRWEVETQYF.

This clonotype was detected a few times. V is TRBV6-2 or TRBV6-3 and J is TRBJ2-7, with 7 nucleotides matching TRBD1. This CDR3 has 17 residues. Germline assignment: CDR1 MNHEY and CDR2 SVGEGT. Trimming removed 4 bases from V and 0 bases from J; junction bases left unmatched: 12. DNA of the CDR3: TGTGCCAGCAGTTCGCTACCGGGACAGCTAAGCTCCTACGAGCAGTACTTC. Its translation: CASSSLPGQLSSYEQYF.

V gene TRBV7-9 combines with J gene TRBJ2-7; 9 bases map to TRBD1. With 5 bases clipped from V and 0 bases from J, the junction kept 8 bases outside the gene matches. Germline lookup yields CDR1 SEHNR and CDR2 FQNEAQ (reference sequence). The CDR3 is made up of 16 amino acids. CDR3: CASSGGTGMISYEQYF. CDR3 sequence (DNA): TGTGCCAGCAGCGGGGGGACAGGGATGATCTCCTACGAGCAGTACTTC. Filled out from reference TRBV7-9 and TRBJ2-7, the complete variable domain reads DTGVSQNPRHKITKRGQNVTFRCDPISEHNRLYWYRQTLGQGPEFLTYFQNEAQLEKSRLLSDRFSAERPKGSFSTLEIQRTEQGDSAMYLCASSGGTGMISYEQYFGPGTRLTVT.

This clonotype was counted between two and nine times. J is TRBJ2-2 and V is TRBV4-3, with 8 bases matching TRBD2. The germline CDR1 and CDR2 sequences are LGHNA and YSLEER. With V trimmed by 0 bases and J by 1 base, 4 bases remained unmatched. CDR3 length: 17 residues. In DNA form, the CDR3 reads TGCGCCAGCAGCCAAGATAGCGGGGCCGTGAACACCGGGGAGCTGTTTTTT. Its translation: CASSQDSGAVNTGELFF.

This clonotype was counted only a few times. This chain connects TRBV28 to TRBJ2-1, with TRBD1 matching 10 bases. Germline CDR1 and CDR2: MDHEN and SYDVKM. The length of the CDR3 is 11 residues. Trimming took 3 bases from V and 14 from J; bases not matched to a gene: 1. In DNA, the CDR3 is TGTGCCAGCAGTTTGGACAGGGGGAAGTTCTTC. This translates into CASSLDRGKFF.

The table lists this clonotype with a few counts. The chain is built from TRBV25-1 and TRBJ2-7, with a tentative D call TRBD2 (6 bases). This CDR3 is 14 amino acids long. Trimming took 1 base from V and 9 from J, leaving 16 bases between them. CDR1 is MGHDK and CDR2 is SYGVNS in the germline V gene. CDR3 amino acids: CASSEFREGGRQYF. The DNA of the CDR3 is TGTGCCAGCAGTGAATTTCGAGAAGGAGGGAGGCAGTACTTC.